The 18 T cell receptor beta chains below come from one sample, sequenced in a study of T cell responses to AZD1222 COVID-19 vaccine. Profiled with immunoSEQ multiplex PCR; TCRdb holds only in-frame clones, not every one. The sample carries fewer than 150,000 clones, roughly 88% recorded once. Source: peripheral blood, taken 28 days after the second AZD1222 dose. The receptors were sampled from an adult who received the AZD1222 COVID-19 vaccine.

The genes are TRBV5-1 and TRBJ2-2; 11 positions agree with TRBD1. The germline V gene has CDR1 SGHRS and CDR2 YFSETQ. V trimming: 4 bases; J trimming: 6 bases; junction bases outside the gene matches: 5. This CDR3 region has 15 residues. In DNA, the CDR3 is TGCGCCAGCAGCCCCGAGGGACAGGGGGCCGGGGAGCTGTTTTTT. Translating gives CASSPEGQGAGELFF.

The chain couples TRBV4-1 to TRBJ2-7, with a tentative D call TRBD2 (6 bases). The CDR3 totals 16 residues. Germline V gene lookup returns CDR1 MGHRA and CDR2 YSYEKL. The V and J ends lost 0 bases and 3 bases respectively, with 15 bases between them. CDR3 residues: CASSQDREEGLYEQYF. CDR3 nucleotides: TGCGCCAGCAGCCAAGATCGAGAGGAGGGTCTCTACGAGCAGTACTTC.

The rearrangement joins TRBV7-9 to TRBJ1-5, with 8 bases aligning to TRBD1. This CDR3 contains 17 residues. Germline V gene lookup returns CDR1 SEHNR and CDR2 FQNEAQ (reference sequence). The V gene end was trimmed by 1 base and the J gene end by 2 bases; junction bases not matched to a gene: 7. The CDR3 sequence is CASSLGRGLWGNQPQHF. In nucleotides, the CDR3 is TGTGCCAGCAGCTTAGGCAGGGGGCTCTGGGGCAATCAGCCCCAGCATTTT.

This clone was recorded once. The chain couples TRBV6-5 to TRBJ1-4, with a tentative D call TRBD1 (5 bases). The germline CDR1 and CDR2 sequences are MNHEY and SVGAGI. The CDR3 contains 15 residues. Trimming left V 2 bases short and J 8 bases short, with 15 bases between. For the CDR3, the DNA is TGTGCCAGCAGTTACGGGGGAGGGAGGGTAGAAAAACTGTTTTTT. It yields the protein CASSYGGGRVEKLFF.

CDR3 protein: CASSSTTGAGNYGYTF. The CDR3 bases are TGTGCCAGCAGCTCAACGACAGGGGCGGGTAACTATGGCTACACCTTC. The rearrangement joins TRBV11-2 to TRBJ1-2, with 8 bases aligning to TRBD1. The CDR3 consists of 16 residues. The germline V gene encodes CDR1 SGHAT and CDR2 FQNNGV. Trimming removed 4 bases from V and 1 base from J; junction bases left unmatched: 8.

The rearrangement uses TRBV3-1 (or the pseudogene TRBV3-2) and TRBJ2-7; D tentatively reads TRBD1 or TRBD2 (6 bases each). This CDR3 spans 14 amino acids. With 5 bases removed from V and 0 bases from J, the gap between germline ends came to 11 bases. Germline V gives CDR1 LGHDT, CDR2 YNNKEL (reference sequence). DNA for the CDR3: TGTGCCAGCAGCGTTGAGGGGGGCTCCTACGAGCAGTACTTC. Translated: CASSVEGGSYEQYF.

V and J are TRBV18 and TRBJ1-4, with D perhaps TRBD1 (6 bases). The germline CDR1 and CDR2 sequences are KGHSH and LQKENI. Trimming stripped 3 bases from V and 3 bases from J, with 14 bases between. The CDR3 covers 16 residues. DNA for the CDR3: TGTGCCAGCTCACCGCGGGGGCCTGCAGCTAATGAAAAACTGTTTTTT. Translated, it gives CASSPRGPAANEKLFF. Combining the CDR3 with reference TRBV18 and TRBJ1-4 gives the whole variable domain NAGVMQNPRHLVRRRGQEARLRCSPMKGHSHVYWYRQLPEEGLKFMVYLQKENIIDESGMPKERFSAEFPKEGPSILRIQQVVRGDSAAYFCASSPRGPAANEKLFFGSGTQLSVL.

The CDR3 region is CASRRSGSEAFF. In DNA, the CDR3 is TGTGCCAGCAGGAGATCTGGTTCTGAAGCTTTCTTT. This rearrangement joins TRBV2 to TRBJ1-1; D gene unclear. From germline, CDR1 is SNHLY and CDR2 FYNNEI. V lost 6 bases and J 6 bases, leaving 11 bases between the germline ends. This CDR3 contains 12 residues.

The V call is TRBV7-2, the J call TRBJ1-6; D gene ambiguous. CDR3 length: 14 residues. Between the trimmed V and J ends, which lost 1 base and 4 bases, there was a span of 5 bases. Germline V CDR1 and CDR2: SGHTA, FQGNSA. The CDR3 nucleotides read TGTGCCAGCAGCTTAGAGCAGTATAATTCACCCCTCCACTTT. It yields the protein CASSLEQYNSPLHF.

The chain couples TRBV7-2 to TRBJ2-3; TRBD1 agrees at 12 bases. Germline assignment: CDR1 SGHTA and CDR2 FQGNSA. The CDR3 loop spans 13 amino acids. V shed 6 bases and J 11 bases; nucleotides not matched to a gene: 6. CDR3 in amino acids: CASRSRDRGRQYF. CDR3 nucleotide sequence: TGTGCCAGCAGGAGTCGGGACAGGGGGCGGCAGTATTTT.

The chain recombines TRBV19 with TRBJ2-7; TRBD1 agrees at 7 bases. CDR1 LNHDA and CDR2 SQIVND come from the germline V gene (reference sequence). The CDR3 has 14 amino acids. The ends lost 4 bases at V and 5 bases at J; junction bases unmatched: 8. This chain's CDR3 is CASSTLTGINEQYF. The CDR3 DNA reads as TGTGCCAGTAGTACGTTGACAGGGATAAACGAGCAGTACTTC.

The V and J genes are TRBV15 and TRBJ2-5; TRBD1 matches 7 bases. CDR3 length: 13 amino acids. Trimming removed 5 bases from V and 5 bases from J; junction bases left unmatched: 5. The germline CDR1 and CDR2 sequences are LNHNV and YYDKDF (reference sequence). For the CDR3, the DNA is TGTGCCACCAGCTTCACAGGGGCCGAGACCCAGTACTTC. Translation: CATSFTGAETQYF.

The V and J genes are TRBV2 and TRBJ2-7; 7 nucleotides line up with TRBD2. Germline CDR1 reads SNHLY; CDR2 reads FYNNEI. CDR3 length: 14 amino acids. V dropped 3 bases and J dropped 4; count of bases not matched to a gene: 6. This CDR3 reads CASSESSGYYEQYF. In DNA form, the CDR3 reads TGTGCCAGCAGTGAGAGTAGCGGGTATTACGAGCAGTACTTC.

This chain joins TRBV18 and TRBJ1-1; 8 nucleotides match TRBD1. V lost 3 bases, J lost 4 bases, and 4 bases stayed unmatched. The germline gives CDR1 KGHSH, CDR2 LQKENI. This CDR3 has 14 residues. This CDR3 is CASSPDRDGTEAFF. The CDR3 region has the DNA TGTGCCAGCTCACCGGACAGGGATGGCACTGAAGCTTTCTTT.

This rearrangement joins TRBV12-3 or TRBV12-4 to TRBJ1-5; possible D gene TRBD1, 5 bases. The V and J ends lost 0 bases and 11 bases respectively, with 5 bases between them. The CDR3 is made up of 11 amino acids. The CDR3, as DNA: TGTGCCAGCAGTTTAGCGGGGGCCCAGCATTTT. It specifies CASSLAGAQHF.

This chain links TRBV7-9 with TRBJ2-1, with 11 bases fitting TRBD2. Unmatched junction bases numbered 11, after V lost 1 base and J lost 9 bases. The germline V gene encodes CDR1 SEHNR and CDR2 FQNEAQ (reference sequence). This CDR3 has 17 residues. CDR3 sequence reads: CASSLVAGGPLGLEQFF. Written as DNA, the CDR3 is TGTGCCAGCAGCTTAGTAGCGGGAGGGCCACTGGGTCTTGAGCAGTTCTTC. The variable domain in full, with the rest retrieved from reference TRBV7-9 and TRBJ2-1, is DTGVSQNPRHKITKRGQNVTFRCDPISEHNRLYWYRQTLGQGPEFLTYFQNEAQLEKSRLLSDRFSAERPKGSFSTLEIQRTEQGDSAMYLCASSLVAGGPLGLEQFFGPGTRLTVL.

This chain connects TRBV6-5 to TRBJ1-2; no reliable D call. The CDR3 runs to 16 residues. The V gene's germline CDR1 is MNHEY and CDR2 SVGAGI. The ends were cut back, 0 bases at V and 5 bases at J, with 16 bases in the middle. The CDR3 nucleotides are TGTGCCAGCAGTTACTCCGATGCCACCTTGGAGTATGGCTACACCTTC. Translated, it gives CASSYSDATLEYGYTF.

The genes are TRBV18 and TRBJ1-2, with TRBD1 matching over 7 bases. The CDR3 has 16 amino acids. Germline values: CDR1 KGHSH, CDR2 LQKENI. Losses at the gene ends were 4 bases for V and 4 bases for J; bases not matched to a gene: 12. CDR3 loop: CASSLLRDRSSYGYTF. The CDR3 nucleotides are TGTGCCAGCTCACTACTCCGGGACAGATCCTCCTATGGCTACACCTTC.